This TCR beta chain derives from a study of beta chain features in type 1 diabetes (dated by TCRdb to 2016 to 2019). Notes on the research overall: Mean age, gender distribution, total cell number and subset yield were not different between patients and healthy donors. Regulatory and stem cell-like memory subsets were obtained from only 8 patients and about 8 healthy donors, while naive and central memory subsets were obtained from all 30 or so donors. The study compared the TCRB repertoires of sorted circulating CD4+ T cell subsets in recently diagnosed type 1 diabetes patients with those in matched healthy donors. A total of some 100,000,000 sorted cells were examined across all samples, and a strong correlation was observed between cell number per subset and RNA yield. Here is what the overall study found, with its caveats: Sequencing cDNA rather than genomic DNA could over-represent highly expressing activated cells, although activation and CD3 levels did not differ between groups. Only small numbers of individuals were included in the HLA sub-analyses, which left unresolved whether HLA type had any influence on TCRB rearrangement. Shorter templates might be favored by PCR, yet because patient and control samples were amplified and corrected together, any such skew would affect both groups equally. The naive, central memory and regulatory TCRB repertoires appeared to resemble one another more closely among patients than among healthy donors. In all four CD4+ subsets, TCRB CDR3 length was moderately but significantly shorter in type 1 diabetes patients. At VDJ recombination sites, patients with type 1 diabetes made fewer insertions and deleted more nucleotides, a pattern implying thymic rearrangement abnormalities.

This clone has only a few counts. The target of this receptor is not known. No quality values exist for individual bases; no much larger clone is one base distant. The High Capacity cDNA Reverse Transcription Kit was used to reverse transcribe all of the isolated RNA, meaning that expressed TCRB transcripts were what got sequenced. Naive, central memory and regulatory T cell samples underwent deep immunoSEQ sequencing, averaging about 3.5 million total reads per sample. After sorted cells were lysed in RLT buffer, RNA was extracted with DNase-treated RNeasy Micro or Mini kits, with the choice depending on cell number. To prevent cross-contamination, every cell subset was processed on its own, while patient and healthy donor samples were processed together. The immunoSEQ multiplex PCR was used to amplify TCRB sequences from cDNA, generating 87-bp fragments that spanned the CDR3 region. Sequencing of the amplicons was performed on the Illumina HiSeq platform. The source study handled its data this way. Synthetic template baselines were used to correct PCR bias computationally, reads within Hamming distance 2 were collapsed together, and singletons that could not be merged were discarded. By aligning reads against IMGT, V, D and J genes, CDR3 length, and insertions or deletions at six rearrangement sites were assigned. Clonotype counts were normalized to sorted cell number within each subset before computing true diversity and Gini coefficients with the tcR R package. The overlap coefficient, calculated on TCRB nucleotide sequences, was used to measure repertoire sharing. As a proxy for the pre-selection repertoire, out-of-frame TCRB sequences from naive cells were analyzed. Entries here come from immuneACCESS through TCRdb and include only in-frame sequences with V and J called. Some clones fail to appear in such tables; in the studies checked, an unresolved V gene covers under half of the shortfall, and the cause of the remainder is unknown. That table furnishes V, J and clone size, whereas the DNA furnished D and trimming. This sample comprises hundreds of thousands of clones, around 15% of them detected only once. 0.02% to 0.025% of the sample is held by the ten biggest clonotypes.

The CDR3 sequence holds 12 residues, the cysteine and phenylalanine included. The read is trimmed to its CDR3 DNA, 36 bases read in frame from base 1. Trimming takes 5 bases from V and 5 bases from J, and the germline ends sit 9 bases apart. CDR1 and CDR2 (LNHNV, YYDKDF) derive from the germline V gene (reference sequence). Each donor gave one peripheral blood draw, averaging roughly 120 mL, which was collected into heparinised tubes. A BD FACSAria II and a panel including CD45RO, CCR7, CD25, CD127, CD95 and CD27 were used to sort naive, central memory, regulatory and stem cell-like memory CD4+ T cells. Purity was above 95% for every sorted population. Right away, PBMCs were isolated by Lymphoprep density gradient centrifugation and were stained directly, with no culture step. So that batch effects would be minimized, each experiment stained and sorted samples in pairs, pairing one healthy donor with one patient.

Recombination connected TRBV15 to TRBJ2-5; the D gene cannot be resolved reliably. Sequenced: naive CD4+ T cells from blood. The cell subset or site label, as the study defines it: true naive CD4+ T cells. This receptor was identified in a man between 18 and 35 years old with type 1 diabetes. DNA sequence: TGTGCCACCAGCTCACAACTGGAGACCCAGTACTTC. This gives the protein CATSSQLETQYF. The CDR3 plus the reference TRBV15 and TRBJ2-5 genes for the other parts give the full variable domain: DAMVIQNPRYQVTQFGKPVTLSCSQTLNHNVMYWYQQKSSQAPKLLFHYYDKDFNNEADTPDNFQSRRPNTSFCFLDIRSPGLGDTAMYLCATSSQLETQYFGPGTRLLVL.